Each of the 22 T cell receptor beta chains below was sequenced from the same sample in a study of blood T cell repertoires in COVID-19. TCRdb keeps only in-frame clones here, not all; method: immunoSEQ multiplex PCR. The sample has approximately 180,000 clones, 80% to 85% seen once. The sequenced sample consisted of peripheral blood. The receptors stem from a woman in her thirties or forties with COVID-19, enrolled during active disease.

DNA of the CDR3: TGTGCCAGCGGCGCCCAGGGGGCTAGGAGTGAAGCTTTCTTT. Protein product: CASGAQGARSEAFF. The chain carries TRBV19 and TRBJ1-1; 8 bases are a match to TRBD1. Germline V gene lookup returns CDR1 LNHDA and CDR2 SQIVND (reference sequence). This CDR3 region has 14 residues. V shed 9 bases, J shed 7 bases, and the junction held 13 bases outside the gene matches.

Only one count was recorded for this clone. The chain uses TRBV19 and TRBJ2-5; 16 bases align to TRBD2. CDR3 length equals 16 residues. Germline V gene lookup returns CDR1 LNHDA and CDR2 SQIVND (reference sequence). V lost 5 bases, J lost 5 bases, and 5 bases stayed unmatched. The CDR3 is CASSPGTSGGAETQYF. The CDR3 bases are TGTGCCAGTAGTCCGGGGACTAGCGGGGGGGCCGAGACCCAGTACTTC. The complete variable domain, with remaining parts taken from reference TRBV19 and TRBJ2-5, reads DGGITQSPKYLFRKEGQNVTLSCEQNLNHDAMYWYRQDPGQGLRLIYYSQIVNDFQKGDIAEGYSVSREKKESFPLTVTSAQKNPTAFYLCASSPGTSGGAETQYFGPGTRLLVL.

The V and J genes are TRBV19 and TRBJ1-2; D gene ambiguous. CDR3 length: 15 residues. The germline gives CDR1 LNHDA, CDR2 SQIVND (reference sequence). Between the trimmed V and J ends, which lost 0 bases and 4 bases, there was a span of 12 bases. The CDR3 region has the DNA TGTGCCAGTAGTATAGAGGGGTCGCGGGGCTATGGCTACACCTTC. Translated, it gives CASSIEGSRGYGYTF.

The genes are TRBV29-1 and TRBJ1-3, with 11 bases aligning to TRBD1. CDR3 length: 13 residues. The V and J ends lost 3 bases and 7 bases, in that order; junction bases with no gene match: 2. Germline lookup yields CDR1 SQVTM and CDR2 ANQGSEA. The CDR3 DNA reads TGCAGCGTTGAGGACAGGGGGCCTAACACCATATATTTT. As protein: CSVEDRGPNTIYF.

This clone has just a few counts. The V call is TRBV5-1, the J call TRBJ2-7, with 8 bases fitting TRBD2. The trim removed 8 bases at V and 4 bases at J, leaving 8 bases unmatched. From germline, CDR1 is SGHRS and CDR2 YFSETQ. The CDR3 contains 13 residues. In DNA form, the CDR3 reads TGCGCCAGTCAAGCGGGAGTGGGGTACGAGCAGTACTTC. Amino acids: CASQAGVGYEQYF.

The chain is built from TRBV7-3 and TRBJ1-2, with 8 bases matching TRBD1. The germline V gene has CDR1 SGHTA and CDR2 FQGTGA. Trimming removed 5 bases from V and 3 bases from J; junction bases left unmatched: 20. The CDR3 is made up of 19 amino acids. The CDR3 here is CASSRTPRDDRGLHYGYTF. CDR3 in DNA: TGTGCCAGCAGCCGTACTCCCAGAGATGACAGGGGACTGCACTATGGCTACACCTTC.

The chain links TRBV19 to TRBJ1-2; D gene unclear. This CDR3 region has 15 residues. Trimming left V 0 bases short and J 5 bases short, with 13 bases between. The germline gives CDR1 LNHDA, CDR2 SQIVND (reference sequence). The CDR3 nucleotides read TGTGCCAGTAGTATAGATCATTCGACAAAGTATGGCTACACCTTC. Its protein is CASSIDHSTKYGYTF.

This clone was recorded only once. This chain joins TRBV7-9 and TRBJ1-5; tentatively, D is TRBD1 (5 bases). The germline CDR1 and CDR2 sequences are SEHNR and FQNEAQ (reference sequence). The CDR3 is 14 amino acids. V lost 2 bases to trimming and J lost 5 bases, with 10 bases between them. The CDR3 sequence is CASSLSVGHQPQHF. The DNA for the CDR3 is TGTGCCAGCAGCTTATCTGTGGGGCATCAGCCCCAGCATTTT.

In its sample, this clone was seen once. J is TRBJ1-6 and V is TRBV28; TRBD1 might be the D (6 bases). This CDR3 comprises 12 residues. Germline assignment: CDR1 MDHEN and CDR2 SYDVKM. The V gene lost 8 bases and the J gene lost 9 bases, with 11 bases spanning the gap. The CDR3, as DNA: TGTGCCAGCGGCAGGGGTGCTTCACCCCTCCACTTT. Translating it yields CASGRGASPLHF.

This chain connects TRBV5-5 to TRBJ1-1; TRBD1 might be the D (5 bases). Germline V lookup: CDR1 SGHKS, CDR2 YYEKEE (reference sequence). V gave up 4 bases and J gave up 0 bases, with 16 bases separating them. CDR3 length equals 16 residues. The CDR3 DNA reads TGTGCCAGCAGCCCACGGGGGGATGAGGTGAACACTGAAGCTTTCTTT. As protein: CASSPRGDEVNTEAFF.

This clone was seen once. The rearrangement links TRBV19 to TRBJ1-5; maybe TRBD1 (5 bases). Deletions cut 6 bases from V and 0 bases from J, with 12 bases between. CDR1 and CDR2 from the germline V gene are LNHDA and SQIVND (reference sequence). The CDR3 spans 15 residues. Written as DNA, the CDR3 is TGTGCCAGTAGATCCAAACAGGATAGCAATCAGCCCCAGCATTTT. Its translation is CASRSKQDSNQPQHF.

The chain employs TRBV3-1 (or the pseudogene TRBV3-2) and TRBJ1-4; no reliable D call. V shed 3 bases and J shed 2 bases, with 10 bases lying between them. This CDR3 has 15 amino acids. Germline CDR1 and CDR2: LGHDT and YNNKEL (reference sequence). CDR3 coding DNA: TGTGCCAGCAGCCATAGCAGAGGGACTAATGAAAAACTGTTTTTT. It encodes CASSHSRGTNEKLFF.

The CDR3 sequence is CASSQVYGTSTDTQYF. CDR3 bases: TGCGCCAGCAGCCAAGTGTATGGGACAAGCACAGATACGCAGTATTTT. The chain carries TRBV4-1 and TRBJ2-3; D might be TRBD1 (6 bases). The CDR3 loop spans 16 amino acids. Germline V gene data show CDR1 as MGHRA and CDR2 as YSYEKL. Deletions cut 1 base from V and 0 bases from J, with 11 bases between.

The chain combines TRBV28 with TRBJ2-2; D is unresolved. The germline gives CDR1 MDHEN, CDR2 SYDVKM. CDR3 length: 13 residues. Trimming pared 3 bases from V and 5 bases from J, leaving 7 bases between. Here the CDR3 DNA reads TGTGCCAGCAGTTTCGTGTTAACCGGGGAGCTGTTTTTT. Protein: CASSFVLTGELFF.

This chain connects TRBV19 to TRBJ2-2; TRBD2 aligns across 10 bases. Trimming cost V 10 bases and J 3 bases; bases outside gene matches: 11. The length of the CDR3 is 16 residues. Germline CDR1 and CDR2: LNHDA and SQIVND (reference sequence). CDR3 in DNA: TGTGCCACCCAGACTAGCGGGTTTGGGGACACCGGGGAGCTGTTTTTT. Translation gives CATQTSGFGDTGELFF.

The chain combines TRBV3-1 (or the pseudogene TRBV3-2) with TRBJ2-7; 12 nucleotides match TRBD2. The CDR3 totals 17 residues. V was pared by 5 bases and J by 1 base, with 9 bases of the junction left unmatched. CDR1 and CDR2 from the germline V gene are LGHDT and YNNKEL (reference sequence). The CDR3 DNA reads TGTGCCAGCAGCTTTCGTACTAGCGGGAGGCGGTCCTACGAGCAGTACTTC. Translating gives CASSFRTSGRRSYEQYF.

The chain has TRBV6-4 and TRBJ1-1; 7 bases are shared with TRBD1. With V trimmed by 0 bases and J by 4 bases, 5 bases remained unmatched. This CDR3 spans 15 amino acids. Germline loops: CDR1 MRHNA, CDR2 SNTAGT. CDR3: CASSDSAGGITEAFF. Here the CDR3 DNA reads TGTGCCAGCAGTGACTCGGCAGGGGGAATCACTGAAGCTTTCTTT.

The rearrangement joins TRBV12-3 or TRBV12-4 to TRBJ2-7; the D is unclear. This CDR3 spans 11 amino acids. V was pared by 5 bases and J by 5 bases, with 7 bases between. The CDR3 region is CASSPQNEQYF. The CDR3 bases are TGTGCCAGCAGTCCCCAAAACGAGCAGTACTTC.

This chain links TRBV2 with TRBJ1-3; D may be TRBD1 (5 bases). The V and J ends lost 6 bases and 0 bases respectively, with 9 bases between them. Germline V lookup: CDR1 SNHLY, CDR2 FYNNEI. The CDR3 spans 14 residues. The CDR3 loop reads CASRTEISGNTIYF. As DNA, the CDR3 is TGTGCCAGCAGGACAGAAATCTCTGGAAACACCATATATTTT.

The CDR3 reads CASSETARGTYEQYF. In nucleotides, the CDR3 is TGCGCCAGCAGTGAAACGGCTAGGGGTACCTACGAGCAGTACTTC. The J gene is TRBJ2-7, the V gene TRBV10-1, with D possibly matching TRBD1 (5 bases). The CDR3 is made up of 15 amino acids. The ends were cut back, 3 bases at V and 2 bases at J, with 14 bases in the middle. Germline CDR1 reads WNHNN; CDR2 reads SYGVQD (reference sequence).

This clone was observed once. The chain recombines TRBV18 with TRBJ2-5, with D perhaps matching TRBD1 (5 bases). The CDR3 has 14 residues. Germline loops: CDR1 KGHSH, CDR2 LQKENI. V was clipped by 3 bases and J by 7 bases, with 15 bases between them. The CDR3 DNA sequence: TGTGCCAGCTCACCGACGGACGGCGACAGGACCCAGTACTTC. Protein: CASSPTDGDRTQYF.

This clone was recorded a few times. The chain links TRBV6-2 or TRBV6-3 to TRBJ2-3, with 8 bases fitting TRBD2. The V gene end was trimmed by 6 bases and the J gene end by 15 bases; junction bases not matched to a gene: 8. The CDR3 contains 11 residues. The germline gives CDR1 MNHEY, CDR2 SVGEGT. CDR3 coding DNA: TGTGCCAGCAGCCTACGGACTAGCACCTATTTT. It encodes CASSLRTSTYF.